This TCR beta chain was retrieved from a study of blood T cell repertoires in COVID-19 (dated by TCRdb to between 2020 and 2021). About the investigation overall: The collaborator samples originated in the United States, Italy and Spain and spanned the acute and convalescent phases of COVID-19. The dataset comprised deeply sampled blood TCRbeta repertoires from subjects exposed to, actively infected with, or recovered from COVID-19. A freely available public database, intended as a resource for researchers studying the immune response to SARS-CoV-2, is where the repertoires were released. Nearly every sample came with metadata listing a de-identified subject ID, COVID-19 status, age in years and sex. Where available, HLA class I and class II types were obtained from metadata supplied by the sample provider rather than from assay-based typing. The material from the prospective study consisted of cDNA or gDNA derived from T cells, B-cell-depleted T cells, or PBMCs. Samples were obtained from the ongoing ImmuneRACE study (first 160 participants) and from 950 to 1,500 subjects provided by 6 global collaborators. Results the study describes overall, beyond this receptor: Clinical and demographic metadata were provided uncurated, with the amount varying by source and participant.

At one collaborating source in Seattle, patients were enrolled during active infection and were followed longitudinally through the course of disease. Whole blood was collected in K2EDTA tubes by collaborating institutions according to the institutions' own protocols. For TCRbeta analysis, collaborators shipped samples in one of three forms: frozen whole blood, isolated PBMCs, or DNA extracted from either of those sample types. The CDR3, cysteine through phenylalanine, is 15 amino acids long. Just CDR3 DNA is preserved here, 45 bases in frame from base 1. The germline V gene (reference sequence) yields LNHDA for CDR1 and SQIVND for CDR2. The junction shows trimming of 3 bases on V and 2 bases on J, plus 14 bases between the germline ends. Details on this clone: Which antigen it targets is not known. No quality values exist for individual bases; no much larger clone is one base distant.

TCRbeta CDR3 regions were amplified from genomic DNA by means of the immunoSEQ Assay, a bias-controlled multiplex PCR. Under the source paper's analysis protocol: The number of nucleated cells in each sample was estimated from the amplification of reference gene primers within the assay. Sequence reads were collapsed and filtered to measure the absolute abundance of every unique TCRbeta CDR3 rearrangement. Productive Simpson clonality was computed per sample as the square root of Simpson's diversity index over productive rearrangements. TCRdb re-hosts the immuneACCESS table, in-frame sequences only. Its copies lack some clones; in the studies checked, an unresolved V gene accounts for under half of them, and the cause for the rest is not known. V, J and clone size reflect that table, while D and trimming were determined from the DNA. This sample has about 170,000 clones in its table, and around four fifths of those were observed once. In total, the top ten clones hold roughly 2.7% of the sample.

Recombination linked TRBV19 to TRBJ2-7; the D gene is possibly TRBD1, with 6 bases matching. Sequencing was carried out using peripheral blood. The TCR was taken from an elderly woman with COVID-19, enrolled during active disease. The sequence in DNA is TGTGCCAGTAGTATGGCTGGCAGGGGAACCTACGAGCAGTACTTC. It is translated as CASSMAGRGTYEQYF.